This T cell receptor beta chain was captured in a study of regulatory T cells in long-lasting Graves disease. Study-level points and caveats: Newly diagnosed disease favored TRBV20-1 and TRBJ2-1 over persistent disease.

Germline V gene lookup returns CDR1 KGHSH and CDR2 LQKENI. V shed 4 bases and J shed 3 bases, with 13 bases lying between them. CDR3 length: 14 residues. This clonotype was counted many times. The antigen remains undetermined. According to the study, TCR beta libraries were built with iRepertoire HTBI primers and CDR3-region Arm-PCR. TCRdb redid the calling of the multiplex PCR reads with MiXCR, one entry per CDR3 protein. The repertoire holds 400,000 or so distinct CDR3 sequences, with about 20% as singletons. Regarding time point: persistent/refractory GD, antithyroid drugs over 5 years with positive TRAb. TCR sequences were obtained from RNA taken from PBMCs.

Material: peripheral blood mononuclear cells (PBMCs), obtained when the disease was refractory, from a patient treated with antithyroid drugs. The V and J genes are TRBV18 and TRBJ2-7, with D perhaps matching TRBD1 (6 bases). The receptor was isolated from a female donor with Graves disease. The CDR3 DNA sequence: TGTGCCAGCTCACAACGACAGGAGATCTACGAGCAGTACTTC. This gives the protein CASSQRQEIYEQYF.